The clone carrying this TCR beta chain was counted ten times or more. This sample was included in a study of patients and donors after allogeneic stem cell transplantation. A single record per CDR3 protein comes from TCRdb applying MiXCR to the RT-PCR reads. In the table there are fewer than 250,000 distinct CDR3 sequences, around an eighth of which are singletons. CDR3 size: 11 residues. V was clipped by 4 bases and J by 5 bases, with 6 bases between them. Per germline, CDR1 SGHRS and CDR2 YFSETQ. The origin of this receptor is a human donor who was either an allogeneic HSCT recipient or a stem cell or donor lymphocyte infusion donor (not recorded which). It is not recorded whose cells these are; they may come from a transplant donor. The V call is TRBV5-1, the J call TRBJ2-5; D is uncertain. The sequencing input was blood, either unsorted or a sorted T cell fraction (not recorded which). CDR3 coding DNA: TGCGCCAGCAGCCGGGTCGAGACCCAGTACTTC. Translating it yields CASSRVETQYF.